Listed below are T cell receptor beta chains from one sample, sequenced in a study of T cell repertoires in cytomegalovirus infection. These receptors' antigens are unknown. From the reads, TCRdb called clonotypes with MiXCR, one entry per CDR3 protein. This sample has 750,000 to 950,000 distinct CDR3 sequences, with 29% found just once. The sequencing here drew on cultured CD8+ T cells from PBMCs, taken from culture after CMV antigen stimulation. The receptors come from a human donor in good health (CMV status not recorded). Some clones in this sample may be carry-over from other donors' samples. The CDR3 runs from the conserved cysteine through the conserved F or W.

j_call v_call cdr3_aa
TRBJ1-3 TRBV7-9 CASQGQGISGNTIYF
TRBJ1-2 TRBV4-1 CASSQDGLYGYTF
TRBJ2-3 TRBV28 CASRAGKGTTDTQYF
TRBJ2-3 TRBV27 CASSLGLVGPDTQYF
TRBJ2-1 TRBV7-3 CASSPGTSSSNEQFF
TRBJ2-1 TRBV3-1 CASRPSGQYNEQFF
TRBJ1-1 TRBV6-1 CASSEDGGRRTEAFF
TRBJ2-1 TRBV9 CASSSRQGGRNEQFF
TRBJ2-1 TRBV7-3 CASSLTGRGGADEQFF
TRBJ2-1 TRBV7-6 CASSFRLAGGEQFF
TRBJ2-2 TRBV7-3 CASSSWTSGNTGELFF
TRBJ2-2 TRBV24-1 CATSGGDRGYGELFF
TRBJ2-1 TRBV20-1 CSARDRGLPRAYNEQFF
TRBJ1-4 TRBV6-1 CASSDVREGEKLFF
TRBJ2-2 TRBV7-2 CASSLANGRENTGELFF
TRBJ1-1 TRBV29-1 CSVTTDMNTEAFF
TRBJ1-1 TRBV5-4 CASSLGYRRNTEAFF
TRBJ2-1 TRBV11-1 CASSLTGSARSYNEQFF
TRBJ1-1 TRBV12-3/TRBV12-4 CASSLEWGEQAFF
TRBJ2-2 TRBV5-6 CASSSGISVTGELFF
TRBJ2-2 TRBV10-2 CASRFPARMAANTGELFF
TRBJ2-2 TRBV7-9 CARDRVSGELFF
TRBJ1-1 TRBV6-2/TRBV6-3 CASIGGVPTNTEAFF
TRBJ2-1 TRBV6-1 CASSGPESYLAGVNEQFF
TRBJ2-3 TRBV27 CASSLGPGADTQYF
TRBJ1-1 TRBV12-3/TRBV12-4 CASSTTGLSEAFF
TRBJ2-3 TRBV7-6 CASSPMGDTQYF
TRBJ2-1 TRBV7-8 CASSLSYQEQFF
TRBJ2-3 TRBV7-6 CASSFGTTSGGTDTQYF
TRBJ1-1 TRBV2 CARSPAGAEAFF
TRBJ2-2 TRBV6-5 CASSFTPGTGRTGELFF
TRBJ2-1 TRBV14 CASSPRQPYNEQFF
TRBJ1-2 TRBV18 CASSPQGDYNYGYTF
TRBJ1-5 TRBV4-3 CASSQDTGFSNQPQHF
TRBJ1-1 TRBV19 CASSMDNTEAFF
TRBJ1-6 TRBV27 CASRSLSSYNSPLHF
TRBJ2-7 TRBV10-2 CASSDGGAQEQYF
TRBJ2-1 TRBV7-6 CASSLAYRGPIGGNEQFF
TRBJ1-3 TRBV20-1 CSALGVVRAANSGNTIYF
TRBJ2-3 TRBV4-3 CASSQDYSGAATDTQYF
TRBJ2-3 TRBV15 CATSIGRGQDTDTQYF
TRBJ2-7 TRBV6-5 CASSYTLRTSGGISEQYF
TRBJ2-5 TRBV9 CASSPRGARGETQYF
TRBJ2-3 TRBV28 CASSSPPLTGEDTQYF
TRBJ2-1 TRBV5-1 CASSFLAGLYNEQFF
TRBJ1-3 TRBV7-3 CASSPKTGFGNTIYF
TRBJ1-1 TRBV18 CASSPWPRQRKNTEAFF
TRBJ2-5 TRBV27 CASSLGSPNSGIQYF
TRBJ2-3 TRBV7-9 CASKHVGGPSQYF